The present entry profiles one TCR beta chain with its context. TCRdb called the PCR reads again in MiXCR, with one record for every CDR3 protein. The sample has approximately 14,000 distinct CDR3 sequences, 45% to 50% seen once; the top ten hold approximately 15%. The entry originates in a study of tumor-infiltrating lymphocytes in oesophageal squamous cell carcinoma. Germline V gene lookup returns CDR1 SGDLS and CDR2 YYNGEE. The CDR3 covers 16 residues. This clonotype was sampled from a male donor with esophageal squamous cell carcinoma. Sequencing was carried out using esophageal tumor tissue. V gene TRBV9 combines with J gene TRBJ2-6; no reliable D call. Judging by the DNA end, TRBJ2-7 fits better; the J call may be wrong. CDR3 in DNA: TGTGCCAGCAGCGTAGGGATCCTTGAGACTTTCTACGAGCAGTACTTC. Its protein is CASSVGILETFYEQYF.